The T cell receptor (beta chain) described here comes from a study of blood T cells in healthy people across ages (dated by TCRdb to 2015 to 2017). For the wider study: In model experiments, roughly one uniquely barcoded TCR beta cDNA molecule per two T cells was captured by template switching. The study measured age-related changes in TCR beta repertoire diversity using deep sequencing normalized with unique cDNA molecular identifiers. Donors of different ages were randomly distributed across sequencing lanes to avoid experimental bias. Using the same blood draw, the study looked at two additional independent replicas of 1 million unique cDNA reads for two donors, one aged 18 to 30 and the other aged 80 or older. Four age groups were formed from the donors: young (average approximately 15 years), middle-aged (just under 40), aged (around 68) and long-lived (roughly 81). What the study reported, not specific to this receptor: The CMV infection status of donors was not known, potentially confounding age-related changes in expanded clonotypes. As age increased, observed TCR beta diversity per million T cells dropped in a roughly linear way, and a significant reduction was already evident by age approximately 40. Compared with the aged group, the long-lived group had more naive CD4+ T cells, fewer expanded clones and increased TCR diversity, a pattern suggesting age selection. Estimates of total diversity based on one million sequenced T cells were considered lower bounds and underestimates. Observed TCR beta diversity correlated strongly with the percentage of naive T cells measured by flow cytometry. Because profiling used bulk unsorted PBMCs, naive and antigen-experienced compartments could not be compared conclusively.

Libraries were prepared through 5' RACE. Sequencing took place on an Illumina HiSeq 2500. A second PCR of about 6 to 12 cycles was performed with a sample-barcoded 5' primer and a J-beta primer mix. Each TCR beta cDNA molecule received a unique molecular identifier from a template-switch 5' adaptor carrying 12 random nucleotides. Each sample yielded at least 3 million CDR3-containing paired-end reads. All of the RNA was converted into first-strand cDNA using the Mint cDNA synthesis kit, with a TRBC-specific oligonucleotide serving as the primer. All cDNA was treated with uracil-DNA glycosylase and then went through a first 18-cycle PCR with the universal primers M1SS and BC2_uni_R. As for the authors' bioinformatics: For normalization, 1 million high-quality reads were randomly selected from each sample, with every read carrying a distinct molecular identifier. Reads with shared molecular identifiers were discarded instead of being binned into consensus sequences. MiTCR, run with a Q25 quality threshold and the strictest error-elimination algorithm, handled CDR3 identification, clonotype clustering and error correction. Lower-bound total TCR beta diversity was estimated with a nonparametric unseen species model using Euler transformation. The public reads were quality trimmed at Q25 with fastp and then assembled into clones with MiXCR by TCRdb, keeping productive beta chains. Merged by CDR3 protein, the rows form single entries marked with the most common genes and DNA. These V and J calls originate from TCRdb's pipeline instead of the authors' own analysis. This sample is represented by more than 550,000 distinct CDR3 sequences; 22% of them were singletons. The biggest ten clones account for 22% of the sample.

This clonotype has just a few counts. It has no known antigen specificity. Base qualities were left out, and no much larger clone turns up one base away. The roughly 39 donors, aged about 6 to 95 years, were systemically healthy Caucasian individuals from Russia. Approximately 9 milliliters of peripheral blood were collected from each donor into EDTA-treated Vacutainer tubes. Ficoll-Paque density-gradient centrifugation was used to isolate PBMCs, with at least 6.5 million per sample. Trizol reagent was used to extract total RNA from PBMCs, with at least 6 micrograms per sample. Naive CD45RAhigh/CD27high T cell percentages were measured by flow cytometry on a PBMC aliquot from every donor. CDR1 is given as MGHRA and CDR2 as YSYEKL, both from the germline V gene. V and J are trimmed by 3 bases and 3 bases, and the gene matches miss 4 bases of the junction. From its cysteine to its phenylalanine, the CDR3 spans 15 amino acids. The CDR3 DNA has 45 bases and is translated from base 1.

Sequencing was carried out using blood. The TCR comes from a man between 65 and 80 years old in good health. The receptor chain draws on TRBV4-1 and TRBJ1-1; 10 bases in the middle match TRBD1. In nucleotide form, the sequence is TGCGCCAGCAGCCACGACAGGGGGCGGGACACTGAAGCTTTCTTT. Its protein reads: CASSHDRGRDTEAFF.